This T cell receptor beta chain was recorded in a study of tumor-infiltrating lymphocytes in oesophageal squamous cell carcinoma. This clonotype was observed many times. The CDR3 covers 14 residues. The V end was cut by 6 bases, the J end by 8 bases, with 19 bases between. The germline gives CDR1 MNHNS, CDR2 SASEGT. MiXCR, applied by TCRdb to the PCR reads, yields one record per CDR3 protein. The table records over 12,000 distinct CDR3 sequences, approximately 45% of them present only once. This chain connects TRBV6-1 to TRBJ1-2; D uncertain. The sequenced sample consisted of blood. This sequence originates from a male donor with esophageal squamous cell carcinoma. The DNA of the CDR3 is TGTGCCAGCAGACCGGATGAGAGCCAACACGGCTACACCTTC. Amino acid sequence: CASRPDESQHGYTF.